Each of the 10 T cell receptor beta chains below was sequenced from the same sample in a study of T cells after yellow fever vaccination. TCRdb analysed the 5' RACE reads with MiXCR anew, one entry per CDR3 protein. Of 350,000 to 450,000 distinct CDR3 sequences listed, around 20% were seen once; the top ten hold roughly 19%. Sample: PBMCs, taken before the yellow fever booster vaccination. These receptors were obtained from a man aged 18 to 35 who received the YFV17D yellow fever vaccine.

The chain uses TRBV4-2 and TRBJ2-7, with 7 bases that match TRBD1. The CDR3 runs to 15 residues. V gave up 1 base and J gave up 1 base; unmatched junction bases: 4. Per germline, CDR1 LGHNA and CDR2 YNFKEQ. The CDR3 spells CASSQGDSESYEQYF. CDR3 bases: TGTGCCAGCAGCCAAGGGGACAGTGAGTCCTACGAGCAGTACTTC.

This clonotype was seen at least ten times. The chain carries TRBV7-2 and TRBJ2-3, with D possibly matching TRBD1 (5 bases). Per germline, CDR1 SGHTA and CDR2 FQGNSA. V lost 2 bases, J lost 6 bases, and 15 bases lay in between. The length of the CDR3 is 15 residues. This CDR3 is CASSLWGGPTDTQYF. Here the CDR3 DNA reads TGTGCCAGCAGCTTATGGGGCGGTCCAACGGATACGCAGTATTTT.

This clonotype was seen ten or more times. The chain joins TRBV7-9 to TRBJ2-1; 13 nucleotides match TRBD2. With 4 bases clipped from V and 0 bases from J, the junction kept 12 bases outside the gene matches. Germline CDR1 reads SEHNR; CDR2 reads FQNEAQ (reference sequence). The CDR3 contains 20 residues. As DNA, the CDR3 is TGTGCCAGCAGCTCCCGACTAGCGGGGGGCAGAACTAGCTCCTACAATGAGCAGTTCTTC. Translating gives CASSSRLAGGRTSSYNEQFF.

Only a few counts were recorded for this clonotype. The chain is built from TRBV7-2 and TRBJ2-2; D assignment may be TRBD1 or TRBD2 (5 bases each). Trimming took 5 bases from V and 0 from J, leaving 19 bases between them. The CDR3 is 18 amino acids. The V gene's germline CDR1 is SGHTA and CDR2 FQGNSA. The CDR3 loop is CASSAPPGTHTNTGELFF. The CDR3 DNA reads TGTGCCAGCAGCGCCCCGCCGGGGACCCATACGAACACCGGGGAGCTGTTTTTT.

This clonotype was seen a handful of times. The rearrangement uses TRBV29-1 and TRBJ2-5; TRBD2 agrees at 12 bases. Germline V CDR1 and CDR2: SQVTM, ANQGSEA. Losses at the gene ends were 3 bases for V and 0 bases for J; bases not matched to a gene: 2. This CDR3 spans 15 amino acids. The CDR3 loop is CSVDGLAGNQETQYF. DNA for the CDR3: TGCAGCGTTGATGGACTAGCGGGGAACCAAGAGACCCAGTACTTC.

This clonotype was observed a few times. The chain couples TRBV9 to TRBJ2-4; D is possibly TRBD1 or TRBD2 (5 bases each). Trimming shortened V by 0 bases and J by 0 bases, and 10 bases separated the two germline ends. This CDR3 has 16 residues. CDR1 SGDLS and CDR2 YYNGEE come from the germline V gene. In nucleotides, the CDR3 is TGTGCCAGCAGCGTAGGGGGACCGCTAGCCAAAAACATTCAGTACTTC. It yields the protein CASSVGGPLAKNIQYF.

The chain recombines TRBV20-1 with TRBJ1-1; TRBD1 might be the D (5 bases). The CDR3 runs 13 residues. V was trimmed by 1 base and J by 6 bases, leaving 12 bases between them. Germline V gene lookup returns CDR1 DFQATT and CDR2 SNEGSKA (reference sequence). The CDR3 DNA reads as TGCAGTGCTAGAGCGCACACGGGGCCTGAAGCTTTCTTT. Protein: CSARAHTGPEAFF.

This clonotype was recorded a few times. The chain joins TRBV6-2 or TRBV6-3 to TRBJ2-1; 8 nucleotides match TRBD2. The CDR3 length is 13 residues. V shed 7 bases and J 8 bases; nucleotides not matched to a gene: 7. Germline V lookup: CDR1 MNHEY, CDR2 SVGEGT. The CDR3 DNA follows: TGTGCCAGCAACAGCGGGAGTCGGGATGAGCAGTTCTTC. Encoded protein: CASNSGSRDEQFF.

The rearrangement uses TRBV5-5 and TRBJ2-7, with 12 bases lining up with TRBD2. With 0 bases clipped from V and 2 bases from J, the junction kept 6 bases outside the gene matches. The CDR3 extends over 17 amino acids. CDR1 and CDR2 from the germline V gene are SGHKS and YYEKEE (reference sequence). In DNA, the CDR3 is TGTGCCAGCAGCTTGGGGCTAGCGGGGGGGCCTCCCTACGAGCAGTACGTC. Amino acid sequence: CASSLGLAGGPPYEQYV.

This clonotype was recorded a few times. This chain links TRBV20-1 with TRBJ2-5; D not certain. The CDR3 contains 12 residues. V dropped 6 bases and J dropped 2 bases, with 10 bases sitting between them. Germline CDR1 DFQATT, CDR2 SNEGSKA (reference sequence). DNA of the CDR3: TGCAGTGCCTTCGGACGGCAAGAGACCCAGTACTTC. Translating gives CSAFGRQETQYF.